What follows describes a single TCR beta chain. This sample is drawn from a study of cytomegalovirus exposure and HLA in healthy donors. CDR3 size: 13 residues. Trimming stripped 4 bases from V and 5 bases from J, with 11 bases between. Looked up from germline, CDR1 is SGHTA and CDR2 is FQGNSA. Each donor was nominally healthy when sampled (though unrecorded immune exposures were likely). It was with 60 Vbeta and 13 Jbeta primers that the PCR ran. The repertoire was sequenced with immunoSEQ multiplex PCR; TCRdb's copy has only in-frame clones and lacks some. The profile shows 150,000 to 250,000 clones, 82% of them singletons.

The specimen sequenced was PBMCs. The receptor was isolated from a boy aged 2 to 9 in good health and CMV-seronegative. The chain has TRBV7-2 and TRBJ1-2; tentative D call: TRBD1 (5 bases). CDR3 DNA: TGTGCCAGCAGCTCCGGGACTGTATATGGCTACACCTTC. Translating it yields CASSSGTVYGYTF.